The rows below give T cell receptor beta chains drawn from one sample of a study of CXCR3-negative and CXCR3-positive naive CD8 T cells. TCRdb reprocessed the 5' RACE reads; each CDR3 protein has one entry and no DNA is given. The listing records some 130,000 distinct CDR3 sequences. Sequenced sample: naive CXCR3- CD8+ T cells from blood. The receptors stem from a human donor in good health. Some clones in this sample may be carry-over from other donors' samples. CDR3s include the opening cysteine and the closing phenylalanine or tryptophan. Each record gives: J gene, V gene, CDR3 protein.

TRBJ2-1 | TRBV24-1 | CATSDRAGTGINEQFF
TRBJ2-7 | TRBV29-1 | CSVEGDSYEQYF
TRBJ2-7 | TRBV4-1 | CASSQLTDAAYEQYF
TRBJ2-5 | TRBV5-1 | CASSLGRGLPQETQYF
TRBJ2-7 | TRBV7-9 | CASSGRVAEQYF
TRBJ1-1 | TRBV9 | CASSVGSVNTEAFF
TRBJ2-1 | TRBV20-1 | CSARDHGAVVNYNEQFF
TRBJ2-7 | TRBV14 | CASSHSDGGYEQYF
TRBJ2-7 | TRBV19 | CASSESQGYYYEQYF
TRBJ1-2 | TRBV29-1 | CSVPRDAGGYTF
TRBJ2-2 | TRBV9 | CASSVWSRGGSGELFF
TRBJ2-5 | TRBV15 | CATSYAGTSETQYF
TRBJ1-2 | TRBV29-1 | CSALPPGTEIYGYTF
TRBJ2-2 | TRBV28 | CASTLLSSGSTGELFF
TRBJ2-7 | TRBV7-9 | CASSQTSGTLHYEQYF
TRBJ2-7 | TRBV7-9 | CASSPWQGYEQYF
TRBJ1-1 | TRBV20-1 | CSAENSDEAFF
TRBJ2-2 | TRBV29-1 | CSVEDWVQGVNTGELFF
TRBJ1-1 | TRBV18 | CASSPLTPGQGENTEAFF
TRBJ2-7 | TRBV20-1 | CSARGLEFFEQYF
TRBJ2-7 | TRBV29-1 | CSVLTGDRYEQYF
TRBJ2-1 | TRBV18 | CASSPPGLVVYNEQFF
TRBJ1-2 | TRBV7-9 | CASSLFVRAGSGYGYTF
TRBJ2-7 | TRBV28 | CASSSVSSYEQYF
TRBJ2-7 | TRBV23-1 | CASSQSVVGTYNLLVAF
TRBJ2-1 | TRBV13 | CASSFSNLGYNEQFF
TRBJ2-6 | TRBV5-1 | CASSGTTGSGANVLTF
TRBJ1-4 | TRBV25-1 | CASSESQVNEKLFF
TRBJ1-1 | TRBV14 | CASSYGGSEAFF
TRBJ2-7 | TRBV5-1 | CASSSIDRTYEQYF
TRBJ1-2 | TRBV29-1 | CSVEGGTSNGYTF
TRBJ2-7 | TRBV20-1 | CSARDLGTTYYEQYF
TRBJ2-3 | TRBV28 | CASGGVGLETDTQYF
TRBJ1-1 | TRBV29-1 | CSVEGRTGLNTEAFF
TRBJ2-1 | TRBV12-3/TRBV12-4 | CASSSPDRNEQFF
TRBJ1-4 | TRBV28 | CASSLFDVGATNEKLFF
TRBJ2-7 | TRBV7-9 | CASSLPAGQGALSYEQYF
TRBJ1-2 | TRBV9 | CASGRGLDRGLGYTF
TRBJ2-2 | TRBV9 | CASSVEGGGTGELFF
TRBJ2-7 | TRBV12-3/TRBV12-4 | CASRSGARYEQYF
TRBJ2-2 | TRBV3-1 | CASSQELRLAANTGELVF
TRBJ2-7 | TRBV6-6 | CASSYYMGNEQYF
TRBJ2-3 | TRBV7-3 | CASSDLHRTSTDTQYF
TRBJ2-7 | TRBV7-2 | CASSPPDVYYEQYF
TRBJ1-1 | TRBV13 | CASSLGGQGLMNTEAFF
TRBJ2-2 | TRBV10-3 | CAISEAATGYTGELFF
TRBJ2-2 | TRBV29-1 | CSVVPAGENTGELFF
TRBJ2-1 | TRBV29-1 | CSVEAFGTSGYNEQFF
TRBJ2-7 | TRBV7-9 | CASSFPSRGGYEQYF
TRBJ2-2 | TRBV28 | CATKRQGATPGELFF
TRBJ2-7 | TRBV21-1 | CASSKVAGGDRETYEQYF
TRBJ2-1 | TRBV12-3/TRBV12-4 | CASSQGGVYEQFF
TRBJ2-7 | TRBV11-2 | CASSLAPQGPYSPYEQYF
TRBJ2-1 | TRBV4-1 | CASSQRLATNDEQYF
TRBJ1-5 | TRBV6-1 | CASSGTGNSNQPQHF
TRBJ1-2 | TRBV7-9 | CASSLARGMANYGYTF
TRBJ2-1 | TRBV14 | CASSHAWTDSYNEQFF
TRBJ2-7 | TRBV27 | CASSLEGQLNEQYF
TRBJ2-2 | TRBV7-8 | CASSSPEGHPNTGELFF
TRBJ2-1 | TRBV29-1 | CSTLSGSAYNEQFF